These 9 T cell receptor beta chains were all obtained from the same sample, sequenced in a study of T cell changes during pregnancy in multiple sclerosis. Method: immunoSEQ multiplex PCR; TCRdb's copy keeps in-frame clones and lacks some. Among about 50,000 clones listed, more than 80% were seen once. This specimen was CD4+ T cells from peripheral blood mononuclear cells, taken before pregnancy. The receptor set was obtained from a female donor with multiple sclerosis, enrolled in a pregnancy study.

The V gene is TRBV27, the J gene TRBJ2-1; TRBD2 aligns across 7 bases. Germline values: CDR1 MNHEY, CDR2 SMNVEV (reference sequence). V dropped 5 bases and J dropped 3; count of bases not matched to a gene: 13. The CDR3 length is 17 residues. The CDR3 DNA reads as TGTGCCAGCAGTCCGACCCTCCTAGCGGCGTTCTACAATGAGCAGTTCTTC. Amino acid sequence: CASSPTLLAAFYNEQFF.

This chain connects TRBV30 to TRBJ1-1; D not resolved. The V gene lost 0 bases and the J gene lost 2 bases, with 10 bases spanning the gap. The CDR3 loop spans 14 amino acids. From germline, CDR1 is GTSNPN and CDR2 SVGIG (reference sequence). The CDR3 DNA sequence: TGTGCCTGGAGTGTGTATGCAAGCAACACTGAAGCTTTCTTT. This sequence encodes CAWSVYASNTEAFF.

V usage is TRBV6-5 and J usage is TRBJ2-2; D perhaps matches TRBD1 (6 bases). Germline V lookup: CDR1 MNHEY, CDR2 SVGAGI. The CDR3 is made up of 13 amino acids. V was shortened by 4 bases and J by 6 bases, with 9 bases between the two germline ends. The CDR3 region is CASSLNRAGELFF. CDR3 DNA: TGTGCCAGCAGTTTAAACAGGGCCGGGGAGCTGTTTTTT.

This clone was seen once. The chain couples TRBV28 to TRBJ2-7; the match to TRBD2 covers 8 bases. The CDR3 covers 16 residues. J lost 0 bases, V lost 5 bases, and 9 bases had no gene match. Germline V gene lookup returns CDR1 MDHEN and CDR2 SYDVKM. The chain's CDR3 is CASSLYLTSGSYEQYF. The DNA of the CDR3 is TGTGCCAGCAGTCTCTACCTCACTAGCGGCTCCTACGAGCAGTACTTC. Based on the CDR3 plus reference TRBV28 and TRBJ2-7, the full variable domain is DVKVTQSSRYLVKRTGEKVFLECVQDMDHENMFWYRQDPGLGLRLIYFSYDVKMKEKGDIPEGYSVSREKKERFSLILESASTNQTSMYLCASSLYLTSGSYEQYFGPGTRLTVT.

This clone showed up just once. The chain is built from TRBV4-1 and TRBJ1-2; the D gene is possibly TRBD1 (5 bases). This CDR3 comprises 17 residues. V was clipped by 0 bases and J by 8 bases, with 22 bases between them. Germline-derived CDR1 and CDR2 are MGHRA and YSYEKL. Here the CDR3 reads CASSQDTDTGSARGYTF. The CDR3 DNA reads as TGCGCCAGCAGCCAAGATACCGATACAGGCTCAGCTAGGGGCTACACCTTC.

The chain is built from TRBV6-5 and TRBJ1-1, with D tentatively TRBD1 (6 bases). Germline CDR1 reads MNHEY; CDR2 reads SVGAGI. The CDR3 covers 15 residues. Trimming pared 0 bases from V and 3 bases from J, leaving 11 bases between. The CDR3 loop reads CASSYSLRGDTEAFF. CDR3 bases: TGTGCCAGCAGTTACTCGCTCAGGGGTGACACTGAAGCTTTCTTT.

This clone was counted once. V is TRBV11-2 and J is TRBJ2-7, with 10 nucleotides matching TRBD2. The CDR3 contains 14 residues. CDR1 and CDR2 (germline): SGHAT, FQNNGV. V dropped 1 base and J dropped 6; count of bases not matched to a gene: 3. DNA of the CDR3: TGTGCCAGCAGCTTAGTTACTAGCGGGACCGAGCAGTACTTC. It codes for CASSLVTSGTEQYF.

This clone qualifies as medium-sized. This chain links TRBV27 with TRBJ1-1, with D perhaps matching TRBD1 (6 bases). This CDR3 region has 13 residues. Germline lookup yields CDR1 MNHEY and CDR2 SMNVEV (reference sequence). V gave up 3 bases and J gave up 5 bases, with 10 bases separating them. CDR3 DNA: TGTGCCAGCAGTTTCCGAGGGGGAACTGAAGCTTTCTTT. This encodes CASSFRGGTEAFF.

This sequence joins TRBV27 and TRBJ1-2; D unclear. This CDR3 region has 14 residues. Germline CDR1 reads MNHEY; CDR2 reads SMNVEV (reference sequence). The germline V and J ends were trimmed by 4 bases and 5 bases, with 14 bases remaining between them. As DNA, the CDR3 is TGTGCCAGCAGTTCCCCAGACGGACTATATGGCTACACCTTC. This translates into CASSSPDGLYGYTF.